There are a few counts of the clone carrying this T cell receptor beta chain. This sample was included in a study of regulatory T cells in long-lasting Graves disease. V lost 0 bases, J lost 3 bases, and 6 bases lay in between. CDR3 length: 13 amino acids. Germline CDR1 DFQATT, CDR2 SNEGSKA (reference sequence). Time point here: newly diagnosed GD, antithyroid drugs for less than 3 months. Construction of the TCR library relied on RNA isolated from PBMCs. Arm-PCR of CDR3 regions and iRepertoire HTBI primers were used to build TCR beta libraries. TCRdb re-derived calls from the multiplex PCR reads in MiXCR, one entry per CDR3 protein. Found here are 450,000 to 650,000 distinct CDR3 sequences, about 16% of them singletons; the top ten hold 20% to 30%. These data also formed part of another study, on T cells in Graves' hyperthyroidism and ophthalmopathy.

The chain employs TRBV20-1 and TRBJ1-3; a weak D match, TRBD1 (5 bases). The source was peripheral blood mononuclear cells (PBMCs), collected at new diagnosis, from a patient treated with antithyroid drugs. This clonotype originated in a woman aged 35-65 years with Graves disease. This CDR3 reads CSARDQGGNTIYF. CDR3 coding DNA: TGCAGTGCTAGAGATCAGGGTGGAAACACCATATATTTT.